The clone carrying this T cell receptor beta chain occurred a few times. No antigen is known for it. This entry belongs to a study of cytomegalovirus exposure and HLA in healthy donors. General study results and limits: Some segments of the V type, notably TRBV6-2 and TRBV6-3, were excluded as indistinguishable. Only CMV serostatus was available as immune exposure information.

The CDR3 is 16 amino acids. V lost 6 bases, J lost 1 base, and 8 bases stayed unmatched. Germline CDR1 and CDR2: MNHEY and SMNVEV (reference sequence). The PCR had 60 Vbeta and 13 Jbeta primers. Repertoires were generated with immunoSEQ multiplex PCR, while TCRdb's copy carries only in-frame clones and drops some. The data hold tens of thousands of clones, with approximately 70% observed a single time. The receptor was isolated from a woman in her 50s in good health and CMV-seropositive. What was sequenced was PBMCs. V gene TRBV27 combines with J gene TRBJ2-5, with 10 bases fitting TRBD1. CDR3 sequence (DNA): TGTGCCAGCAGAAGACAGGGGGCCCCCTTCCAAGAGACCCAGTACTTC. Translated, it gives CASRRQGAPFQETQYF.